One T cell receptor (beta chain) is described in this entry. V dropped 4 bases and J dropped 0 bases, with 14 bases sitting between them. The germline gives CDR1 SGHRS, CDR2 YFSETQ. The CDR3 contains 15 residues. The method was immunoSEQ multiplex PCR; TCRdb's version includes in-frame clones alone and lacks a portion of them. The sample consists of more than 1,200,000 clones, 98% to 99% of them appearing once. These data originate in a study of shared clonotypes between healthy human individuals. Study-level information: Per-donor plates numbered three CD4 naive, three CD4 memory, two CD8 naive and one CD8 memory.

The specimen was naive CD4+ T cells sorted from blood. Subset: CD45RA+ positively selected. The clonotype was recovered from a man aged 30 to 45 in good health. The chain is built from TRBV5-1 and TRBJ2-7, with unresolved D. CDR3 DNA: TGCGCCAGCAGCCGGAATACGGAGAGCTCCTACGAGCAGTACTTC. Translation gives CASSRNTESSYEQYF.